These T cell receptor beta chains were read from a single sample in a study of cytomegalovirus exposure and HLA in healthy donors. This table comes from immunoSEQ multiplex PCR, and its TCRdb copy is limited to in-frame clones, with some not included. The sample records roughly 250,000 clones, approximately 86% being singletons. Input material: PBMCs. The receptor source for this set is a woman younger than 45 in good health and CMV-seropositive. Each CDR3 is given with its conserved first and last residue.

v_call	j_call	cdr3_length	cdr3_aa
TRBV5-1	TRBJ2-5	14	CGTGSGRAGETQYF
TRBV6-5	TRBJ2-1	11	CASSKGDEQFF
TRBV6-5	TRBJ1-2	14	CASSYTGQGYGYTF
TRBV19	TRBJ1-1	17	CASSVLDRGLSDTEAFF
TRBV7-6	TRBJ2-5	13	CASSLNRQETQYF
TRBV11-3	TRBJ2-3	20	CASTLSSGLAGVGRTDTQYF
TRBV28	TRBJ2-3	13	CASLSPDTDTQYF
TRBV10-2	TRBJ2-7	16	CASSGPGTGIVYEQYF
TRBV6-1	TRBJ2-7	15	CASTTLGGAYDEQYF
TRBV6-4	TRBJ2-2	16	CASSGSGAENTGELFF
TRBV30	TRBJ2-3	16	CAWSRDRGLSADTQYF
TRBV7-9	TRBJ2-4	16	CASTTSGRALGNIQYF